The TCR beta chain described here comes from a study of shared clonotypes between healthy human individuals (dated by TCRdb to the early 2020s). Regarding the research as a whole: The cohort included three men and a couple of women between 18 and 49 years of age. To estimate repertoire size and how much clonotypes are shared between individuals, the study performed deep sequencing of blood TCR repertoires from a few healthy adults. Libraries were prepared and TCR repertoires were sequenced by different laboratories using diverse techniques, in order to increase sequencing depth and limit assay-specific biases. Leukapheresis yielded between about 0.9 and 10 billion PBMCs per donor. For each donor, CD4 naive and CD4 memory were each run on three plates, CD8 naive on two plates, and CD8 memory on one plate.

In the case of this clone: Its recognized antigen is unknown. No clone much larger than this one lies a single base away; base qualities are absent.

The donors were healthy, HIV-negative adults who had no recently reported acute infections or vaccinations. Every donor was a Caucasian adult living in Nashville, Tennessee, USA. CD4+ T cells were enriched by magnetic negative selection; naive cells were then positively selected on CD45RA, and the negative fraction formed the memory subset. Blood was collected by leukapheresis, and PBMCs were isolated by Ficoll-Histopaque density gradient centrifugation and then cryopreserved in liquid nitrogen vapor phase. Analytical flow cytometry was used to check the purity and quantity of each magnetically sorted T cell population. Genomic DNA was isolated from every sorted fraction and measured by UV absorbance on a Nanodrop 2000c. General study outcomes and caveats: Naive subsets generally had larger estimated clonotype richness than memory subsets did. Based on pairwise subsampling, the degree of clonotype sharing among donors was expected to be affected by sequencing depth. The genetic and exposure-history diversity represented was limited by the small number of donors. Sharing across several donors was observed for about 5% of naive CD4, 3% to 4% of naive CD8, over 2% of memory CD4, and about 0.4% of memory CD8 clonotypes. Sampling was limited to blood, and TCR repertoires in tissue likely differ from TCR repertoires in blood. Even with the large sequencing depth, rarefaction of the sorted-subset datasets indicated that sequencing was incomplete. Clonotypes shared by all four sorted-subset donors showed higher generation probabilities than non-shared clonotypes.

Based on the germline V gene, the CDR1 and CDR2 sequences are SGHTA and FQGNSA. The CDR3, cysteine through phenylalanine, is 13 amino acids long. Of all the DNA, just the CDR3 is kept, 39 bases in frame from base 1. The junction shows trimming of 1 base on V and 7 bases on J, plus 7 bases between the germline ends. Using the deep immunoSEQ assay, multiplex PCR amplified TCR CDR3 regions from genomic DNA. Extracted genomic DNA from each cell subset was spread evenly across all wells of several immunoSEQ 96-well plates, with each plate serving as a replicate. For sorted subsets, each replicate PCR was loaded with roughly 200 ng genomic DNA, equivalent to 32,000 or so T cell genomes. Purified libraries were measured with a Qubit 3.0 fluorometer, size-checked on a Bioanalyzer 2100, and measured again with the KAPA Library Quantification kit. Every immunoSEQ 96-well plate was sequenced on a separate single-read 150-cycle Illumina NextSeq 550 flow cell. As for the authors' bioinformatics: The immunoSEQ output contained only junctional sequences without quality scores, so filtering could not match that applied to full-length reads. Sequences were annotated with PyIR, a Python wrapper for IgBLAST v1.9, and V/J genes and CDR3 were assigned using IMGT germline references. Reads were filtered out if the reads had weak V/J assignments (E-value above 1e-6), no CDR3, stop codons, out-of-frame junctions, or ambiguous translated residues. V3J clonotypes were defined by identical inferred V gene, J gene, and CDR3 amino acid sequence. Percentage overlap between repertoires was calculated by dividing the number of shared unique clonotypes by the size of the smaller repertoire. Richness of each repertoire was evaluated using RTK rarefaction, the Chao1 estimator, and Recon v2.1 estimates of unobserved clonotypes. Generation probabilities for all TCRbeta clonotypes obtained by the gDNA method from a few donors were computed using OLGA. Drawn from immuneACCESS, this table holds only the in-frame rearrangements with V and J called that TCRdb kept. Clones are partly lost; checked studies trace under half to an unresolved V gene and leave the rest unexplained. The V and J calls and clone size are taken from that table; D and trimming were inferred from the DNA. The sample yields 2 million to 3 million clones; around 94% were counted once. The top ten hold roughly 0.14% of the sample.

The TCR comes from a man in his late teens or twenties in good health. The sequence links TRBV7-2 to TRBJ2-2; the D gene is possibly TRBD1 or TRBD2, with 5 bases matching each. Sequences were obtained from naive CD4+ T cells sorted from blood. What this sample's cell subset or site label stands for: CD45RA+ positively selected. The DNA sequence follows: TGTGCCAGCAGCTTAGGGGGGATCGGGGAGCTGTTTTTT. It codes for CASSLGGIGELFF.